One and the same sample provided the 23 T cell receptor beta chains below, sequenced in a study of type 1 regulatory T cells. No antigen has been assigned to these receptors. Each CDR3 protein gets one entry after TCRdb re-called the reads with MiXCR. The data show fewer than 70,000 distinct CDR3 sequences, about 62% seen once. Material: cultured T cells, either the whole culture or a sorted T cell fraction (not recorded which). Subset defined: Tr1-enriched cell product generated in vitro against host alloantigens. Receptor source: a human donor in good health.

For this clonotype: A much larger clone lies one base from this, so it may be a read error. The V call is TRBV3-1, the J call TRBJ2-4; D is possibly TRBD1 (5 bases). Germline CDR1 and CDR2: LGHDT and YNNKEL (reference sequence). CDR3 length equals 13 residues. CDR3 residues: CGSSQLQGNIQYF. The CDR3 nucleotides read TGTGGCAGCAGCCAGCTTCAGGGAAACATTCAGTACTTC.

The sample holds a few counts of this clonotype. This chain links TRBV30 with TRBJ2-2, with TRBD1 as a possible D gene (5 bases). V was trimmed by 4 bases and J by 8 bases, leaving 8 bases between them. This CDR3 spans 11 amino acids. Per germline, CDR1 GTSNPN and CDR2 SVGIG (reference sequence). The chain's CDR3 is CAWTRVGELFF. The CDR3 bases are TGTGCCTGGACCAGGGTGGGGGAGCTGTTTTTT.

The sample holds a few counts of this clonotype. The rearrangement links TRBV10-3 to TRBJ1-5; no reliable D call. Germline CDR1 reads ENHRY; CDR2 reads SYGVKD. This CDR3 is 13 amino acids long. Trimming left V 0 bases short and J 2 bases short, with 2 bases between. The CDR3 DNA is TGTGCCATCAGTGAGTCCGGCAATCAGCCCCAGCATTTT. Translation: CAISESGNQPQHF.

The chain uses TRBV20-1 and TRBJ2-1; tentative D call: TRBD1 (6 bases). This CDR3 spans 12 amino acids. V was shortened by 7 bases and J by 7 bases, with 14 bases between the two germline ends. Germline CDR1 reads DFQATT; CDR2 reads SNEGSKA (reference sequence). CDR3 DNA sequence: TGCAGTGTCAGAGGGACACGGAATGAGCAGTTCTTC. Protein product: CSVRGTRNEQFF.

This chain uses TRBV12-3 or TRBV12-4 with TRBJ2-3; perhaps TRBD2 as D (5 bases). The CDR3 has 12 amino acids. The V end lost 8 bases, the J end lost 2 bases, and 8 bases lay between the germline ends. CDR3 region: CASGLITDTQYF. As DNA, the CDR3 is TGTGCCAGCGGACTGATCACAGATACGCAGTATTTT.

This chain uses TRBV19 with TRBJ2-1, with TRBD2 identical over 10 bases. This CDR3 comprises 15 residues. The trim removed 6 bases at V and 8 bases at J, leaving 10 bases unmatched. CDR1 LNHDA and CDR2 SQIVND come from the germline V gene (reference sequence). CDR3 amino acids: CASSLPSGRLDEQFF. CDR3 in DNA: TGTGCCAGTAGCCTCCCTAGCGGGAGACTGGATGAGCAGTTCTTC.

This CDR3 reads CASSPPGEYGYTF. The DNA for the CDR3 is TGTGCCAGCAGTCCGCCAGGGGAGTATGGCTACACCTTC. This chain uses TRBV27 with TRBJ1-2, with a weak D call TRBD1 (6 bases). With 5 bases removed from V and 5 bases from J, the gap between germline ends came to 12 bases. Germline CDR1 and CDR2: MNHEY and SMNVEV (reference sequence). CDR3 length: 13 residues.

The V and J genes are TRBV20-1 and TRBJ2-5; 13 nucleotides line up with TRBD2. This CDR3 has 13 residues. Germline V gene data show CDR1 as DFQATT and CDR2 as SNEGSKA (reference sequence). The CDR3 is CRGLAGTEETQYF. The CDR3 region has the DNA TGCAGGGGACTAGCGGGAACGGAAGAGACCCAGTACTTC.

The rearrangement uses TRBV4-1 and TRBJ2-7; 13 bases match TRBD2. Per germline, CDR1 MGHRA and CDR2 YSYEKL. The J segment lost 1 base and the V segment lost 1 base, leaving 13 bases of the junction unmatched. CDR3 length: 20 residues. CDR3 sequence reads: CASSQVTPGLAGTISYEQYF. CDR3 DNA: TGCGCCAGCAGCCAAGTCACTCCGGGACTAGCGGGGACTATTTCCTACGAGCAGTACTTC.

V and J are TRBV7-9 and TRBJ2-7, with 12 nucleotides matching TRBD1. The CDR3 is 16 residues long. Germline lookup yields CDR1 SEHNR and CDR2 FQNEAQ (reference sequence). After removal of 5 bases from V and 6 bases from J, the junction contained 11 bases not matched to a gene. The CDR3 DNA is TGTGCCAGCAGCCCACCCGGGACAGGGGGCATTTTCGAGCAGTACTTC. This encodes CASSPPGTGGIFEQYF.

The rearrangement joins TRBV24-1 to TRBJ2-1; TRBD2 matches at 9 bases. Germline V gene data show CDR1 as KGHDR and CDR2 as SFDVKD. This CDR3 is 16 amino acids long. Trimming took 3 bases from V and 7 from J; bases not matched to a gene: 9. In DNA form, the CDR3 reads TGTGCCACCAGTGATGCCGGGACTAGCCGCACAAATGAGCAGTTCTTC. This translates into CATSDAGTSRTNEQFF.

The genes are TRBV2 and TRBJ1-2; TRBD1 might be the D (5 bases). CDR1 is SNHLY, CDR2 FYNNEI, per germline. The CDR3 is 14 amino acids. V lost 6 bases to trimming and J lost 8 bases, with 19 bases between them. The CDR3 DNA reads TGTGCCAGCAGCGATGAACAGGACGGTCTAGGCTACACCTTC. This gives the protein CASSDEQDGLGYTF. The full variable domain, rest sourced from reference TRBV2 and TRBJ1-2, is EPEVTQTPSHQVTQMGQEVILRCVPISNHLYFYWYRQILGQKVEFLVSFYNNEISEKSEIFDDQFSVERPDGSNFTLKIRSTKLEDSAMYFCASSDEQDGLGYTFGSGTRLTVV.

The chain employs TRBV18 and TRBJ2-1; 11 nucleotides line up with TRBD2. This CDR3 comprises 18 residues. V dropped 0 bases and J dropped 4; count of bases not matched to a gene: 8. From germline, CDR1 is KGHSH and CDR2 LQKENI. CDR3 sequence: CASSPPESSGRWYNEQFF. DNA of the CDR3: TGTGCCAGCTCACCACCGGAGTCTAGCGGGAGGTGGTACAATGAGCAGTTCTTC.

This rearrangement joins TRBV5-1 to TRBJ2-7, with TRBD2 matching over 8 bases. CDR3 size: 15 residues. V gave up 3 bases and J gave up 0 bases; unmatched junction bases: 5. From germline, CDR1 is SGHRS and CDR2 YFSETQ. The CDR3: CASSSGGTSSYEQYF. As DNA, the CDR3 is TGCGCCAGCAGCTCAGGCGGGACTAGCTCCTACGAGCAGTACTTC.

A word on this clonotype: A much bigger clone sits one base away, suggesting this may be a read error. This rearrangement joins TRBV28 to TRBJ2-7, with D unclear. Germline V CDR1 and CDR2: MDHEN, SYDVKM. The CDR3 has 13 residues. V lost 6 bases to trimming and J lost 0 bases, with 9 bases between them. This CDR3 reads CASSPRISYEQYF. In DNA form, the CDR3 reads TGTGCCAGCAGCCCCAGGATCTCCTACGAGCAGTACTTC.

This clonotype was found a few times. The rearrangement joins TRBV20-1 to TRBJ2-5; D perhaps matches TRBD2 (6 bases). CDR1 DFQATT and CDR2 SNEGSKA come from the germline V gene (reference sequence). Trimming cost V 7 bases and J 5 bases, with 14 bases left between them. The CDR3 has 12 residues. Here the CDR3 reads CSGRPGAETQYF. In DNA form, the CDR3 reads TGCAGTGGAAGACCGGGAGCGGAGACCCAGTACTTC.

The chain links TRBV20-1 to TRBJ1-4; unclear D gene. This CDR3 spans 15 amino acids. V lost 0 bases and J 7 bases, leaving 15 bases between the germline ends. The germline gives CDR1 DFQATT, CDR2 SNEGSKA (reference sequence). Written as DNA, the CDR3 is TGCAGTGCTAGAGATAGGGCAGCCTCCGTTGAAAAACTGTTTTTT. Its translation: CSARDRAASVEKLFF.

The J gene is TRBJ1-2, the V gene TRBV28; 9 nucleotides line up with TRBD1. The V and J ends lost 8 bases and 8 bases, in that order; junction bases with no gene match: 9. CDR1 and CDR2 from the germline V gene are MDHEN and SYDVKM. The CDR3 has 13 residues. The CDR3 sequence: CASGHRGQEGYTF. The CDR3 DNA follows: TGTGCCAGCGGACACAGGGGGCAGGAAGGCTACACCTTC.

The sample holds a few counts of this clonotype. The V and J genes are TRBV28 and TRBJ2-1, with 8 nucleotides matching TRBD1. Germline values: CDR1 MDHEN, CDR2 SYDVKM. The trim removed 8 bases at V and 7 bases at J, leaving 10 bases unmatched. The CDR3 has 14 amino acids. Here the CDR3 DNA reads TGTGCCAGCTCGACCGGGGACAGGTGGAATGAGCAGTTCTTC. Residues: CASSTGDRWNEQFF.

On this clonotype itself: At one of its ends the junction is not consistent with the germline gene, which may arise from a read error. The gene calls are TRBV2 and TRBJ2-4; D is possibly TRBD1 (6 bases). CDR3 length: 11 amino acids. CDR1 and CDR2 (germline): SNHLY, FYNNEI. The CDR3 loop reads CASSEETGQAF. The DNA for the CDR3 is TGTGCCAGCAGTGAAGAAACAGGGCAGGCCTTC.

This clonotype has a count of ten or more. The chain employs TRBV20-1 and TRBJ1-5; D uncertain. The CDR3 sequence is 12 residues long. V lost 1 base and J lost 7, with 8 bases in between. From germline, CDR1 is DFQATT and CDR2 SNEGSKA (reference sequence). CDR3 sequence reads: CSARVRDQPQHF. Written as DNA, the CDR3 is TGCAGTGCTAGAGTACGTGACCAGCCCCAGCATTTT.

This chain links TRBV20-1 with TRBJ2-1, with 8 bases identical to TRBD2. Germline loops: CDR1 DFQATT, CDR2 SNEGSKA (reference sequence). The CDR3 is made up of 14 amino acids. The V gene end was trimmed by 6 bases and the J gene end by 7 bases; junction bases not matched to a gene: 11. CDR3 nucleotides: TGCAGTGCCCCTCGGGAGGGAGGTTGGAATGAGCAGTTCTTC. It translates to CSAPREGGWNEQFF.

This chain uses TRBV6-5 with TRBJ2-7; 10 bases align to TRBD1. Germline V gene data show CDR1 as MNHEY and CDR2 as SVGAGI. J gave up 5 bases and V 4 bases, and 8 bases lay outside the gene matches. The CDR3 is 15 residues long. The CDR3 reads CASSSPGQGFNEQYF. As DNA, the CDR3 is TGTGCCAGCAGTTCCCCGGGACAGGGGTTCAACGAGCAGTACTTC.